The source of this T cell receptor beta chain is a study of T cells in Graves' hyperthyroidism and ophthalmopathy. This clonotype was counted once. Researchers took RNA transcripts and amplified the TCR beta CDR3 regions from them. The study used the HTBI primer set for a first-round RT-PCR of the TCR CDR3. MiXCR, applied by TCRdb to the multiplex PCR reads, yields one record per CDR3 protein. The sample lists about 580,000 distinct CDR3 sequences; 46% were seen once. This TCR derives from a woman aged 18-30 years with Graves' hyperthyroidism. Material: peripheral blood or thyroid tissue (not recorded which).

The CDR3 DNA follows: TGTGCCAGCAGTTTAGGGGACGAGGGCTATGGCTACACCTTC. The encoded protein is CASSLGDEGYGYTF. This chain uses TRBV12-3 or TRBV12-4 with TRBJ1-2, with D tentatively TRBD1 (5 bases). The CDR3 consists of 14 residues. Trimming shortened V by 1 base and J by 4 bases, and 10 bases separated the two germline ends.